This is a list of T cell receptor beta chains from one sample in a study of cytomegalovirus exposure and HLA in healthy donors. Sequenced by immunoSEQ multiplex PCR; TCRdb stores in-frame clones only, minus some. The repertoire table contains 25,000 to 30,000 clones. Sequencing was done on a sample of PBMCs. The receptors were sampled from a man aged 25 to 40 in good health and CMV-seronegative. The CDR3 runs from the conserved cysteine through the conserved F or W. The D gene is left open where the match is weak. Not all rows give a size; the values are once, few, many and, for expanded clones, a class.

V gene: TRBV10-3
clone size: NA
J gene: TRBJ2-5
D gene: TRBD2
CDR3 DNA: TGTGCCATCGGGGGAGGGCGGGAGACCCAGTACTTC
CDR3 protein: CAIGGGRETQYF

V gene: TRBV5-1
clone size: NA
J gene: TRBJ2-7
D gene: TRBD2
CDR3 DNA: TGCGCCAGCAGGCTGGGGGGGTCCTACGAGCAGTACTTC
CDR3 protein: CASRLGGSYEQYF

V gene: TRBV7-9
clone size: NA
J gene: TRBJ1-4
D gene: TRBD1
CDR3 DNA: TGTGCCAGCAGCTTAGATATGACAGGGCCTGAAAAACTGTTTTTT
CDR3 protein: CASSLDMTGPEKLFF

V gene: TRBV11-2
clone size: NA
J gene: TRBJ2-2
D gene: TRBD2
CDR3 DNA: TGTGCCAGCAGCTTAGTTGCGGGAGTGGATACCGGGGAGCTGTTTTTT
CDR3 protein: CASSLVAGVDTGELFF

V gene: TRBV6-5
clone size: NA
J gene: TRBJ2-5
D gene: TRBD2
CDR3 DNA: TGTGCCAGCAGTGTCTTGAGGGGAGGGGAGACCCAGTACTTC
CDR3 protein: CASSVLRGGETQYF

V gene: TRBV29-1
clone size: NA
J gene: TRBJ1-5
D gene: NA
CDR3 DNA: TGCAGCGTTACGGACAGCGCAAATCAGCCCCAGCATTTT
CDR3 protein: CSVTDSANQPQHF

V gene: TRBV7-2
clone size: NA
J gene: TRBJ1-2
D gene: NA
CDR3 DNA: TGTGCCAGCAGGCCCCCCTCGAGGGACTATGGCTACACCTTC
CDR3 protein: CASRPPSRDYGYTF

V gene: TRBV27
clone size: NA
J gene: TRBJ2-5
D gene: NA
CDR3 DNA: TGTGCCAGCAGCCCCTGGCAATCGGAGACCCAGTACTTC
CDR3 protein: CASSPWQSETQYF

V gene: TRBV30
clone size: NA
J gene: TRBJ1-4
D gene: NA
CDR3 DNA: TGTGCCTGGAGATTGACAGGCTCGGGTGAAAAACTGTTTTTT
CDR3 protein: CAWRLTGSGEKLFF

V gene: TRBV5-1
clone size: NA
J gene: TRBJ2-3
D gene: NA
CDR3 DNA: TGCGCCAGCAGCCTCCTAGGACAGATCACAGATACGCAGTATTTT
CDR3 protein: CASSLLGQITDTQYF

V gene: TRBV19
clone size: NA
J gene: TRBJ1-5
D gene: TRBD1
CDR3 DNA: TGTGCCAGTAGTAGGACAGGGGAGCGCAATCAGCCCCAGCATTTT
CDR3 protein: CASSRTGERNQPQHF

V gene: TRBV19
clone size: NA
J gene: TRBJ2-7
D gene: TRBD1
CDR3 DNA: TGTATCAGGGGGCTTGTGACCTACGAGCAGTACTTC
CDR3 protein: CIRGLVTYEQYF

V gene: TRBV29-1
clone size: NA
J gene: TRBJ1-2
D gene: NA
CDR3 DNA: TGCAGCGTCGTATTAATCGAAGTAGCAAACTATGGCTACACCTTC
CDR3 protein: CSVVLIEVANYGYTF

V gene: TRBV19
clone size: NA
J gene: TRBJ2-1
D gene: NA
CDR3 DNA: TGTGCCAGTAGTATGACAGGCCTGGGGTCTAGCTCCGACAATGAGCAGTTCTTC
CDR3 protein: CASSMTGLGSSSDNEQFF

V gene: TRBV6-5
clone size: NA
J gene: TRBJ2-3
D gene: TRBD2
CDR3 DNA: TGTGCCAGCAGCGTGAAGCGGGGGGACACAGATACGCAGTATTTT
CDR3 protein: CASSVKRGDTDTQYF

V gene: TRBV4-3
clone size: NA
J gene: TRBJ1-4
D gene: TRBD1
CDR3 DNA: TGCGCCAGCAGCCAAGAAACCGGGACAGGGGGTAATGAAAAACTGTTTTTT
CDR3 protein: CASSQETGTGGNEKLFF

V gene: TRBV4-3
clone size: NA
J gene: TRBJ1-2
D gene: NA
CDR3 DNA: TGCGCCAGCAGCCAAGATCTGGGGGCGCGGTATGGCTACACCTTC
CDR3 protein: CASSQDLGARYGYTF

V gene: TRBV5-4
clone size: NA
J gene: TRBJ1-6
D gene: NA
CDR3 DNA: TGTGCCAGCAGCTTGTACGGACTTAATTCACCCCTCCACTTT
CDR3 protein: CASSLYGLNSPLHF

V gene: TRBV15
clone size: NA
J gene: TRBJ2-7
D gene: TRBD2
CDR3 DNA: TGTGCCACCAGCAGAGATCGTCCCGGGACTAGCGTGGCCGAGCAGTACTTC
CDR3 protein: CATSRDRPGTSVAEQYF

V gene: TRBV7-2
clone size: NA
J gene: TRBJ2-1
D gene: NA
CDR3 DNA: TGTGCCAGCAGCCCTCAACTCCAATCCTACAATGAGCAGTTCTTC
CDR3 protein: CASSPQLQSYNEQFF

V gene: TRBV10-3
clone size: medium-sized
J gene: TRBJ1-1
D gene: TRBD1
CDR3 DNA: TGTGCCATCAGTGAAGGACAGGGCTACACTGAAGCTTTCTTT
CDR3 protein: CAISEGQGYTEAFF

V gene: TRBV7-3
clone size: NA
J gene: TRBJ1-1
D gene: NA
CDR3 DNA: TGTGCCAGCAGTCCACGGGGGAAGGACACTGAAGCTTTCTTT
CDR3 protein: CASSPRGKDTEAFF

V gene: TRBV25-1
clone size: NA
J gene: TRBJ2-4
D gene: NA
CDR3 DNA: TGTGCCAGCAGTGGAAAGGACAGCTGGGGTAAAAACATTCAGTACTTC
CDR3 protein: CASSGKDSWGKNIQYF